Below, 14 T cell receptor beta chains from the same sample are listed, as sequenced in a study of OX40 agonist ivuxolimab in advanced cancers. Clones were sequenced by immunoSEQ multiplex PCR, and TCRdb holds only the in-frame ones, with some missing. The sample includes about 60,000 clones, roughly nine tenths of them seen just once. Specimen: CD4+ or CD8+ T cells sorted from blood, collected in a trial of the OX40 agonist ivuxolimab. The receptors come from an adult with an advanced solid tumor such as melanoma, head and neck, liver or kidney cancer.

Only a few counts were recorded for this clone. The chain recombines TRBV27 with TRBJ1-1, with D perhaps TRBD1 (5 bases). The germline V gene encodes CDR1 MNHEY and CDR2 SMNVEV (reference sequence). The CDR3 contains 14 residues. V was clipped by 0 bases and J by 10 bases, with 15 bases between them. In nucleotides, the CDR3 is TGTGCCAGCAGTTTATCCCCTTCAGGGTTTGTAGCTTTCTTT. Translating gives CASSLSPSGFVAFF.

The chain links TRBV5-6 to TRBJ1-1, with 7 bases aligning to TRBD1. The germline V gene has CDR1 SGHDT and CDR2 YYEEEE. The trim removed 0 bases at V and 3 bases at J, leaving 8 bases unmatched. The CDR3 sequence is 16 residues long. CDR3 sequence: CASSLETTGPYTEAFF. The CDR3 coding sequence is TGTGCCAGCAGCTTGGAAACGACAGGGCCCTACACTGAAGCTTTCTTT.

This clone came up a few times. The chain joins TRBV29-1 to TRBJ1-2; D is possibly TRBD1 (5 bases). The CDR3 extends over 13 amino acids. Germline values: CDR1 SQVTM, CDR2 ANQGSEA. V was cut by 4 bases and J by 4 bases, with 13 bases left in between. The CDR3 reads CSVGTGTVYGYTF. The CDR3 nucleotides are TGCAGCGTTGGTACCGGGACCGTCTATGGCTACACCTTC.

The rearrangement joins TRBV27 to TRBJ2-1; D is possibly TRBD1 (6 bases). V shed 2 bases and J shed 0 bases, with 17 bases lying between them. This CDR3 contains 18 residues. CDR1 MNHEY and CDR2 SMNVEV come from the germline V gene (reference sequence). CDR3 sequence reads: CASSLDRRQGSSYNEQFF. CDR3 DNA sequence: TGTGCCAGCAGTTTAGACAGGAGGCAGGGGAGCTCCTACAATGAGCAGTTCTTC.

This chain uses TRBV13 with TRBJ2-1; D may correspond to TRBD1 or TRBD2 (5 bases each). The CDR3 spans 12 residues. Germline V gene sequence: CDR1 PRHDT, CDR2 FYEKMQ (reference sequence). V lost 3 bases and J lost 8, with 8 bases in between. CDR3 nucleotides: TGTGCCAGCAGCTTGGGGGTCGATGAGCAGTTCTTC. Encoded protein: CASSLGVDEQFF.

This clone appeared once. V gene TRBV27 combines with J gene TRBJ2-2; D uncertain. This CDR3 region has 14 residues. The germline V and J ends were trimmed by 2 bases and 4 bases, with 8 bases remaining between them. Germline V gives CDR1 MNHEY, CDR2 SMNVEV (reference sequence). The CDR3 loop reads CASSLGRTTGELFF. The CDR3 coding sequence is TGTGCCAGCAGTTTAGGGCGGACCACCGGGGAGCTGTTTTTT.

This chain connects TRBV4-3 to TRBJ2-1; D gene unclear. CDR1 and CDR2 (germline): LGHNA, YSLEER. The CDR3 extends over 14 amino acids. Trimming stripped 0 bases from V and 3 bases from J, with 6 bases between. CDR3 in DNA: TGCGCCAGCAGCCAAGATCGGAGCTACAATGAGCAGTTCTTC. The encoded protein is CASSQDRSYNEQFF.

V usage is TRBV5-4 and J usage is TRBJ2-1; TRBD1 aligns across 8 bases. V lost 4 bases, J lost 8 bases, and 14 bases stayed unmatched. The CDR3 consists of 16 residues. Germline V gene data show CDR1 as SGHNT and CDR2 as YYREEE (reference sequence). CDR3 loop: CASSPKVAGGRDEQFF. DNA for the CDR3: TGTGCCAGCAGCCCCAAGGTGGCAGGGGGCAGGGATGAGCAGTTCTTC.

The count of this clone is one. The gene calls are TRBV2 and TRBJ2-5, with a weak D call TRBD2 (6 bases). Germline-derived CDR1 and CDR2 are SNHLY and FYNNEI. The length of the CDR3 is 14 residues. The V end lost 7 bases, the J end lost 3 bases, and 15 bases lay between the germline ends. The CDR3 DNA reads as TGTGCCAGCAAGTGGTCTGGCGGGAAAGAGACCCAGTACTTC. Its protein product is CASKWSGGKETQYF.

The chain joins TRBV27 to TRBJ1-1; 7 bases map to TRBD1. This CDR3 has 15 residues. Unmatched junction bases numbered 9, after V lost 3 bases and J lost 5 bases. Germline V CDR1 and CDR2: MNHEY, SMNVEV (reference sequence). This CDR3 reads CASSLWQGEGTEAFF. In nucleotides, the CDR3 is TGTGCCAGCAGTTTGTGGCAGGGGGAAGGAACTGAAGCTTTCTTT.

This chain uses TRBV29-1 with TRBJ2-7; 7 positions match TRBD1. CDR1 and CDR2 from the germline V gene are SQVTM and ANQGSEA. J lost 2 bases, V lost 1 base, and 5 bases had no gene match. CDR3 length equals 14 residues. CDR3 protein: CSVEGTGGTYEQYF. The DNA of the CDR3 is TGCAGCGTTGAAGGGACAGGCGGCACCTACGAGCAGTACTTC.

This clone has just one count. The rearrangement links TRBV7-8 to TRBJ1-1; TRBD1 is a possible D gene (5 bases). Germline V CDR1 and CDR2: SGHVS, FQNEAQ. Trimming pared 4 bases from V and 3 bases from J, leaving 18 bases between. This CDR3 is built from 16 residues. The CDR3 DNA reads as TGTGCCAGCAGCTACAACGCCGGGGCTTGGGACACTGAAGCTTTCTTT. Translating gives CASSYNAGAWDTEAFF.

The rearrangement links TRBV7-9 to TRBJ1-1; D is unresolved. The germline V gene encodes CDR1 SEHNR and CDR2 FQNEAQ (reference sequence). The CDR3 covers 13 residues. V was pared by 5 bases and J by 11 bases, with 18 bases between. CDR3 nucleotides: TGTGCCAGCAGCCTCGGGCCTTACCCAGCCGCTTTCTTT. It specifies CASSLGPYPAAFF.

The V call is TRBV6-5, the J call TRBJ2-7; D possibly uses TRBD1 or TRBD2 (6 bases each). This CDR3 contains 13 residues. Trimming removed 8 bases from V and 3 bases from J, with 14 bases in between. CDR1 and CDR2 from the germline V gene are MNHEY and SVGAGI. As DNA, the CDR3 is TGTGCCAGCTCGGCGGGACAAGTCTACGAGCAGTACTTC. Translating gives CASSAGQVYEQYF.